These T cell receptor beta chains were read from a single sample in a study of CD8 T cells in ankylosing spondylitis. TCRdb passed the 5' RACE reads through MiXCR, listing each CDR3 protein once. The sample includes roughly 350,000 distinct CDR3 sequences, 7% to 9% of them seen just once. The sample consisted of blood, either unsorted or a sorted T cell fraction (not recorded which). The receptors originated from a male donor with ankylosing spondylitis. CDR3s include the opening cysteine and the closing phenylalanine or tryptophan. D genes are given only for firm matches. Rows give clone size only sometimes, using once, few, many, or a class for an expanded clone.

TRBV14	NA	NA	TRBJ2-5	TGTGCCAGCAGCCTGACCCTCGGGGAGACCCAGTACTTC	CASSLTLGETQYF
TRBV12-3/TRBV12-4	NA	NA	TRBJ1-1	TGTGCCAGCAGTTTGGGCAGGGGACTTCGCACTGAAGCTTTCTTT	CASSLGRGLRTEAFF
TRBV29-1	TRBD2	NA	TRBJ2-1	TGCAGCTCATCCGGGACTACGATTATATCCTCCTACAATGAGCAGTTCTTC	CSSSGTTIISSYNEQFF
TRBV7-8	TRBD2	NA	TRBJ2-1	TGTGCCAGCGGGCGGGAGGTAAGCTCCTACAATGAGCAGTTCTTC	CASGREVSSYNEQFF
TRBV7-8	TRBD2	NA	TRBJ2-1	TGTGCCAGCAGCGCTGCAAACCCGGGACTAGGGTTGTTCTTC	CASSAANPGLGLFF
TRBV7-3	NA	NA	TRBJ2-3	TGTGCCAGCAGCTTATCAGGATTCGAGACAGATACGCAGTATTTT	CASSLSGFETDTQYF
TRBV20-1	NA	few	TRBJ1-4	TGCAGTGCTAGGTGGGGAGGGAATGAAAAACTGTTTTTT	CSARWGGNEKLFF
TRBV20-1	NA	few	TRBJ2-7	TGCAGTGCAAGCCGGGGTATACTTCCCTACGAGCAGTACTTC	CSASRGILPYEQYF
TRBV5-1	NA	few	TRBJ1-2	TGCGCCAGCAGCTTGGAAGGGTCGGTCGAGGGCTACACCTTC	CASSLEGSVEGYTF
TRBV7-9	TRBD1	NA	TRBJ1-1	TGTGCCAGCAGGCATAAGGACAGGGTGAGCACTGAAGCTTTCTTT	CASRHKDRVSTEAFF
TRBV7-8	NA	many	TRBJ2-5	TGTGCCAGCGCCAACGAGCGTCAAGAGACCCAGTACTTC	CASANERQETQYF
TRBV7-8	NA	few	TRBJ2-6	TGTGCCAGCAGCTTAGCGCAGGGATCAGGGGCCAACGTCCTGACTTTC	CASSLAQGSGANVLTF
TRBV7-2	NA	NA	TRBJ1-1	TGTGCCAGCAGCTTAACTGGCCGGGCCAGTGAAGCTTTCTTT	CASSLTGRASEAFF
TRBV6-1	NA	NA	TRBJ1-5	TGTGCCAGCAGTGAGACAGAGAGCAATCAGCCCCAGCATTTT	CASSETESNQPQHF
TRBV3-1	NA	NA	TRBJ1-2	TGTGCCAGCAGCCCAGGCTGGGGGCGCAGCGGCTACACCTTC	CASSPGWGRSGYTF
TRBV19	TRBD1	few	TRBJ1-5	TGTGCCAGTACTAAGACAGGGACGGGCAATCAGCCCCAGCATTTT	CASTKTGTGNQPQHF
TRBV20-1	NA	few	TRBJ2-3	TGCAGTGCGTGGACGGTCTCGCTTGGCACAGATACGCAGTATTTT	CSAWTVSLGTDTQYF
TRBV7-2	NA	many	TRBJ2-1	TGTGCCAGCAGCCCGACGGTGAGCTCCTACAATGAGCAGTTCTTC	CASSPTVSSYNEQFF
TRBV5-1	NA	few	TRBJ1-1	TGCGCCAGCACCCCTAACAGGAACACTGAAGCTTTCTTT	CASTPNRNTEAFF
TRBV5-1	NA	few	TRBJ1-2	TGCGCCAGCAGCCCGGGACTTTCCCAGTATGGCTACACCTTC	CASSPGLSQYGYTF
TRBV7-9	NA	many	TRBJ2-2	TGTGCCAGCAGCTTTGGGCCCGGGGAGCTGTTTTTT	CASSFGPGELFF
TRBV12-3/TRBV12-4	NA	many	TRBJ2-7	TGTGCCAGCAGTTTAATGGTAGACTCCTACGAGCAGTACTTC	CASSLMVDSYEQYF
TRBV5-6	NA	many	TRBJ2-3	TGTGCCAGCAAAGATGAGGCCACAGATACGCAGTATTTT	CASKDEATDTQYF
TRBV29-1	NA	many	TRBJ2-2	TGCAGCGTTGAACGAGGGGCGGCCGGGGAGCTGTTTTTT	CSVERGAAGELFF
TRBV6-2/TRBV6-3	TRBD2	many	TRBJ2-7	TGTGCCAGCAGCCGTCACAGCGGGGGCACCTACGAGCAGTACTTC	CASSRHSGGTYEQYF
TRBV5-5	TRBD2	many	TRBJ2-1	TGTGCCAGCAGCTCCCAAGCGGGACTCTCGGCATTGAATGAGCAGTTCTTC	CASSSQAGLSALNEQFF
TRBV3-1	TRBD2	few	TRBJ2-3	TGTGCCAGCAGTCCCTGGCTAGCGGGGAGCACAGATACGCAGTATTTT	CASSPWLAGSTDTQYF
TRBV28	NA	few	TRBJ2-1	TGTGCCAGCAGTCTTGGGTCGGGAGTAGGCTTATACAATGAGCAGTTCTTC	CASSLGSGVGLYNEQFF
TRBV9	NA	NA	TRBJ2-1	TGTGCCAGCAGCGTAGACGGGCCCACCACCAATGAGCAGTTCTTC	CASSVDGPTTNEQFF
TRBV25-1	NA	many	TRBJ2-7	TGTGCCAGCAGTGCCCGGGCCACCTACGAGCAGTACTTC	CASSARATYEQYF
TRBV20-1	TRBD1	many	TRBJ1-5	TGCAGTGCTCACACAGGGGGCAATCAGCCCCAGCATTTT	CSAHTGGNQPQHF
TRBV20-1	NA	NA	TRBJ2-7	TGCAGTGCTAGAGCTGGACTGCAAACAGCGGGCGAGCAGTACTTC	CSARAGLQTAGEQYF
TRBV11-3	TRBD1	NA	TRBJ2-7	TGTGCCAGCAGCTTGGGGACAGGGCCTTCCGAGCAGTACTTC	CASSLGTGPSEQYF
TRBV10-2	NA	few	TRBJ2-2	TGCGCCAGCAGTAAACAGAACACCGGGGAGCTGTTTTTT	CASSKQNTGELFF
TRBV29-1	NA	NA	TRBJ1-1	TGCAGCGTTGAATTTTTGAACACTGAAGCTTTCTTT	CSVEFLNTEAFF
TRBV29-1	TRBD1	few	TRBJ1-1	TGCAGCGGGGGACAGACGAACACTGAAGCTTTCTTT	CSGGQTNTEAFF
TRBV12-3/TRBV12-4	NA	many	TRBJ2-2	TGTGCCAGCAGTTTACGGGGCACCGGGGAGCTGTTTTTT	CASSLRGTGELFF
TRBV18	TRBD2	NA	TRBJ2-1	TGTGCCAGCTCAATTGTAGCGGGAGACAATGAGCAGTTCTTC	CASSIVAGDNEQFF
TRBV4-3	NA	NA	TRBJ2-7	TGCGCCAGCAGCCAACTGGGGCAGCTTGGGGGCGAGCAGTACTTC	CASSQLGQLGGEQYF
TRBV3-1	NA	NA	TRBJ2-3	TGTGCCAGCAGCCAAGGTCCCATCCAGGTCACAGATACGCAGTATTTT	CASSQGPIQVTDTQYF
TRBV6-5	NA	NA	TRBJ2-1	TGTGCCAGCAGTTACTATCCCCCGACCAACAATGAGCAGTTCTTC	CASSYYPPTNNEQFF
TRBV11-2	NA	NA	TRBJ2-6	TGTGCCAGCAGCTTAGGGTGGCTTTATGGGGCCAACGTCCTGACTTTC	CASSLGWLYGANVLTF